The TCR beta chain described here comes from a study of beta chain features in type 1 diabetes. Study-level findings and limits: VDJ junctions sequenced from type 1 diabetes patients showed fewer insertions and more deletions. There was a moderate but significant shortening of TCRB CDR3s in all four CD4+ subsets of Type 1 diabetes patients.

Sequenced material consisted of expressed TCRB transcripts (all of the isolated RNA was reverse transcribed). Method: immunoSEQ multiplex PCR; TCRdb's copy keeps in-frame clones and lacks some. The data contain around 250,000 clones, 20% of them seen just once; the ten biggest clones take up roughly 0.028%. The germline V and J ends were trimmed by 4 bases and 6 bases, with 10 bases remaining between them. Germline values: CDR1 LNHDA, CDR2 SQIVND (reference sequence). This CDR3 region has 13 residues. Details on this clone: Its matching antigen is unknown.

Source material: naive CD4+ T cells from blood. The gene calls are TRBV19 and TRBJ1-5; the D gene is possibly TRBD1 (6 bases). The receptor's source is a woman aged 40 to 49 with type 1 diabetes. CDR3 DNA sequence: TGTGCCAGTAGTAACAGGGAACTTCAGCCCCAGCATTTT. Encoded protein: CASSNRELQPQHF.